This T cell receptor beta chain was captured in a study of beta chain features in type 1 diabetes. This clone has only a few counts. Its specificity is unknown. Study-wide results and caveats: For type 1 diabetes patients, VDJ junctions showed fewer insertions and more deletions. Shorter TCRB CDR3s, moderately but significantly so, marked every one of the four CD4+ subsets in Type 1 diabetes patients. The question left open here concerned HLA type influencing TCRB rearrangement. Over-representation of high TCR-expressing cells was a possible consequence of cDNA sequencing.

The CDR3 consists of 14 residues. Germline CDR1 is SEHNR and CDR2 is FQNEAQ (reference sequence). Trimming removed 0 bases at V and 10 bases at J, with 15 bases between. Sequenced material consisted of expressed TCRB transcripts (all of the isolated RNA was reverse transcribed). TCRdb's copy holds only in-frame clones and misses some; the assay was immunoSEQ multiplex PCR. The table shows under 300,000 clones, with roughly 13% occurring only once. V and J are TRBV7-9 and TRBJ1-1; D is perhaps TRBD1 (5 bases). The sample taken for sequencing was naive CD4+ T cells from blood. The TCR comes from a man aged 25 to 45 with type 1 diabetes. The CDR3 here is CASSLAGQGGAAFF. CDR3 sequence (DNA): TGTGCCAGCAGCTTAGCGGGGCAGGGTGGAGCAGCTTTCTTT.